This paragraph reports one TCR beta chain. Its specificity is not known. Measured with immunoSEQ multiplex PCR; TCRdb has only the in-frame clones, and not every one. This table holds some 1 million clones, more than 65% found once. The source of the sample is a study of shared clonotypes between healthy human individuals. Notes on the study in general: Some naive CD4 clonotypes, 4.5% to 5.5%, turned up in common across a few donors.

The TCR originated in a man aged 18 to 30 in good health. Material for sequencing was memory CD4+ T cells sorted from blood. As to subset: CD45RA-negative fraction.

This CDR3 reads CASSYSKEGSRETQYF. In DNA form, the CDR3 reads TGTGCCAGCAGTTACTCGAAGGAGGGGAGTAGGGAGACCCAGTACTTC. The chain uses TRBV6-5 and TRBJ2-5, with D perhaps matching TRBD2 (6 bases). CDR1 is MNHEY, CDR2 SVGAGI, per germline. Trimming pared 0 bases from V and 5 bases from J, leaving 16 bases between. The CDR3 contains 16 residues.